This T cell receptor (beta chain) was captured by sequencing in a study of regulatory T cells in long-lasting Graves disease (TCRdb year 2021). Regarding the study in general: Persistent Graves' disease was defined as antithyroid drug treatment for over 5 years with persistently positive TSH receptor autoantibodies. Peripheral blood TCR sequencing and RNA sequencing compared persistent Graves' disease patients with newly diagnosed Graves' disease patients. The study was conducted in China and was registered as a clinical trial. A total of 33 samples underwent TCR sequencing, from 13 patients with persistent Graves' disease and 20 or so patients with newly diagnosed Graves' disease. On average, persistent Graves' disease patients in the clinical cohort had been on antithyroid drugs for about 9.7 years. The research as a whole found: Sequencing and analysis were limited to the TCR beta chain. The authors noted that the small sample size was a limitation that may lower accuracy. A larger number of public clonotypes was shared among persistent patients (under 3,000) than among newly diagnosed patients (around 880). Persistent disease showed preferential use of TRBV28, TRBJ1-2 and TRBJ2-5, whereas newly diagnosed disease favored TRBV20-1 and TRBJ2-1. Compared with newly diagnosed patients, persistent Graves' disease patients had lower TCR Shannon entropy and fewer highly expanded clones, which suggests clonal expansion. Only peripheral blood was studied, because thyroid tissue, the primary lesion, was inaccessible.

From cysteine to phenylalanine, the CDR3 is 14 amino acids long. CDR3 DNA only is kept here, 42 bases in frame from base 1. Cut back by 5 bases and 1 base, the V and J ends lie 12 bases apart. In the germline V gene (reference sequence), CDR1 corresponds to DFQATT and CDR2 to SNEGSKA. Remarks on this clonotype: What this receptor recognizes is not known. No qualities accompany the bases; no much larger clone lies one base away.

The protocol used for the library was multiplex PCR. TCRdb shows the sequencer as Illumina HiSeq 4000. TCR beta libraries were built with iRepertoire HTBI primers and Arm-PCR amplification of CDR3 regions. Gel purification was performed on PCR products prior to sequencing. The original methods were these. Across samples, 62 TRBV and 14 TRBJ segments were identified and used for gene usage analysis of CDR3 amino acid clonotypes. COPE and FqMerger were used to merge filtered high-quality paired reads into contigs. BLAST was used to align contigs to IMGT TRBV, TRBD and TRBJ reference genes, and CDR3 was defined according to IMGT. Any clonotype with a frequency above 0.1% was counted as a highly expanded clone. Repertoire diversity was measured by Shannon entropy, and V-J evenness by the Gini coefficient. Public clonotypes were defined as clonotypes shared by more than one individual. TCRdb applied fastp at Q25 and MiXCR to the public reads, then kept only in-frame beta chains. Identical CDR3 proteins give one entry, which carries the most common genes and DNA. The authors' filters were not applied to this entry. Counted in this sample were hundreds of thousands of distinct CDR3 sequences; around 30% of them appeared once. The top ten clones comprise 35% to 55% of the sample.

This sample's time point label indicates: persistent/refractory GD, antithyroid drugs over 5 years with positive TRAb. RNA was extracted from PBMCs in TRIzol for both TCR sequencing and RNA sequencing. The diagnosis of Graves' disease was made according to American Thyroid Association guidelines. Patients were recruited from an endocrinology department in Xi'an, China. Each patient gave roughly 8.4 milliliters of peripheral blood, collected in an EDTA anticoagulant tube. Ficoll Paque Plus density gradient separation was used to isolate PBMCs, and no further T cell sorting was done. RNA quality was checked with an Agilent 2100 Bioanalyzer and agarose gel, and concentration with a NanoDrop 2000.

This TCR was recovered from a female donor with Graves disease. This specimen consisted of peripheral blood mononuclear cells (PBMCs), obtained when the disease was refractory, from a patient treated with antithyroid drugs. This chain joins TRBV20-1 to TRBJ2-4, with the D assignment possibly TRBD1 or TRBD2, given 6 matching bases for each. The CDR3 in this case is CSAATGGAKNIQYF. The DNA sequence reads TGCAGTGCTGCGACAGGAGGGGCCAAAAACATTCAGTACTTC.